Listed below are T cell receptor beta chains from one sample, sequenced in a study of CD8 T cells in Susac syndrome. TCRdb called the immunoSEQ multiplex PCR reads again in MiXCR, with one record for every CDR3 protein. The sample lists about 150,000 distinct CDR3 sequences; roughly 94% were seen once. What was sequenced was CD8+ T cells from PBMCs. The receptor source for this set is a human donor with multiple sclerosis. Both conserved end residues are trimmed from each CDR3. Each record gives: CDR3 protein, D gene, J gene, V gene, clone size. D genes are given only for firm matches. Expanded clones are given a class, and other clones once, few, many or no size at all.

CDR3: ASSGGHVT
D: .
J: TRBJ1-2
V: TRBV9
size: once

CDR3: ASSPGTVGNSPLH
D: TRBD1
J: TRBJ1-6
V: TRBV7-6
size: .

CDR3: ASSPPSPSDGYT
D: .
J: TRBJ1-2
V: TRBV7-9
size: .

CDR3: ASSLGSRASVPINYGYT
D: .
J: TRBJ1-2
V: TRBV7-9
size: .

CDR3: SATNPDRDGYT
D: TRBD1
J: TRBJ1-2
V: TRBV20-1
size: .

CDR3: ASSYTGTQNSPLH
D: .
J: TRBJ1-6
V: TRBV6-2/TRBV6-3
size: .

CDR3: ASSFRDRALNEQF
D: TRBD1
J: TRBJ2-1
V: TRBV2
size: .

CDR3: ASTSNYGYT
D: .
J: TRBJ1-2
V: TRBV9
size: .

CDR3: AWSHLGKETQY
D: .
J: TRBJ2-5
V: TRBV30
size: .

CDR3: SATDHETSFDYRFYEQY
D: TRBD2
J: TRBJ2-7
V: TRBV20-1
size: .

CDR3: ASSDGANEQY
D: .
J: TRBJ2-7
V: TRBV9
size: .

CDR3: ASSPSQGGETQY
D: .
J: TRBJ2-5
V: TRBV9
size: once

CDR3: ASSAGLLVSYGYT
D: .
J: TRBJ1-2
V: TRBV9
size: .

CDR3: ASSVEGRVYGYT
D: .
J: TRBJ1-2
V: TRBV9
size: once

CDR3: ASSVRQGKRDQPQH
D: TRBD1
J: TRBJ1-5
V: TRBV6-1
size: .

CDR3: ASSSTRDSNQPQH
D: .
J: TRBJ1-5
V: TRBV5-6
size: .

CDR3: ASSPLGGETQY
D: .
J: TRBJ2-5
V: TRBV27
size: .

CDR3: ASSYVASGANVLT
D: .
J: TRBJ2-6
V: TRBV6-2/TRBV6-3
size: .

CDR3: SVGQGPGQY
D: TRBD1
J: TRBJ2-7
V: TRBV29-1
size: .

CDR3: ASSHGTGAIYGYT
D: TRBD1
J: TRBJ1-2
V: TRBV5-6
size: .

CDR3: ASSQDRDRGRRDTQY
D: TRBD1
J: TRBJ2-3
V: TRBV14
size: .

CDR3: SAERGSGGPYEQY
D: TRBD2
J: TRBJ2-7
V: TRBV20-1
size: .

CDR3: ASSLETPLYGYT
D: .
J: TRBJ1-2
V: TRBV9
size: .

CDR3: SARSRGPYNEQF
D: .
J: TRBJ2-1
V: TRBV20-1
size: .

CDR3: ASRAGASNHSPLH
D: .
J: TRBJ1-6
V: TRBV7-8
size: .

CDR3: ASSRVRYEQY
D: .
J: TRBJ2-7
V: TRBV28
size: .

CDR3: ASSLEGRTSSYNEQF
D: .
J: TRBJ2-1
V: TRBV7-9
size: .

CDR3: ASSLVRRGTTDTQY
D: TRBD2
J: TRBJ2-3
V: TRBV7-3
size: .

CDR3: SVEGRTGGDDEQY
D: .
J: TRBJ2-7
V: TRBV29-1
size: .

CDR3: SAPPTSGGVLNEQF
D: TRBD2
J: TRBJ2-1
V: TRBV20-1
size: .

CDR3: ASSLTSGGLSEQF
D: TRBD2
J: TRBJ2-1
V: TRBV7-7
size: .

CDR3: SVPGGASGNTIY
D: TRBD1
J: TRBJ1-3
V: TRBV29-1
size: once

CDR3: ASGLADTQY
D: .
J: TRBJ2-3
V: TRBV7-9
size: .